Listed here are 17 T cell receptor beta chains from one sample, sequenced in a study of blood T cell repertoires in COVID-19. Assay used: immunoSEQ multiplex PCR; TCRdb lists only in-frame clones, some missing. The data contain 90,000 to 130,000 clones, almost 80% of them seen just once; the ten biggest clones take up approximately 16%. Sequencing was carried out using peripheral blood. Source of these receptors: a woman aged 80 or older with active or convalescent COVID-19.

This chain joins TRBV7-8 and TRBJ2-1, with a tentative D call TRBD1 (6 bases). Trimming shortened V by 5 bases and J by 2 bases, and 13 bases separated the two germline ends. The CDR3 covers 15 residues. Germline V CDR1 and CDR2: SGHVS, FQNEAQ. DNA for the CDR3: TGTGCCAGCAGCCAACTGTGGGACACCTACAATGAGCAGTTCTTC. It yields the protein CASSQLWDTYNEQFF.

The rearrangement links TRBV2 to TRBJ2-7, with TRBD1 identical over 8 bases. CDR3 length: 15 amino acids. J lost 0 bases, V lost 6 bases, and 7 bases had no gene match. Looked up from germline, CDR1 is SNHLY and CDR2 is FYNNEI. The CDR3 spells CASRQGTGRSYEQYF. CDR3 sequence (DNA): TGTGCCAGCAGGCAAGGGACAGGTCGCTCCTACGAGCAGTACTTC.

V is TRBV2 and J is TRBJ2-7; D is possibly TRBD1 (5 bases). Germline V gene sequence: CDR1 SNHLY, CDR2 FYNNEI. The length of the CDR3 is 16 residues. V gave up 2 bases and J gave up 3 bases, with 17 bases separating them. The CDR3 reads CASSESRRAEFYEQYF. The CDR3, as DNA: TGTGCCAGCAGTGAATCCCGCAGGGCAGAGTTCTACGAGCAGTACTTC.

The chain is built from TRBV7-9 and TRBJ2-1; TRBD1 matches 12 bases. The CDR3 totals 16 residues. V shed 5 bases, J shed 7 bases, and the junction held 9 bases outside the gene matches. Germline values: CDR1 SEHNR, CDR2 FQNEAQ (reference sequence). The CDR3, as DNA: TGTGCCAGCAGCCTTCTGGGGACAGGGGGCTGGAATGAGCAGTTCTTC. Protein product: CASSLLGTGGWNEQFF.

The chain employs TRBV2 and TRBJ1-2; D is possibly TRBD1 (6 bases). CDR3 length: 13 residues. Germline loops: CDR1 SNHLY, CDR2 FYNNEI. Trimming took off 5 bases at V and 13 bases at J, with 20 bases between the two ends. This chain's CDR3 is CASSLDLRTELTF. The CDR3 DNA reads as TGTGCCAGCAGTTTGGACCTCCGGACAGAACTCACCTTC.

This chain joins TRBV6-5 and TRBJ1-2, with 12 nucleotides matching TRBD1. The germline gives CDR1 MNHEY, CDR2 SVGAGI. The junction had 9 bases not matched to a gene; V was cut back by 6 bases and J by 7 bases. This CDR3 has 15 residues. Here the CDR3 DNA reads TGTGCCAGCAGCGGGGACAGGGGGCGCGATCTTGGCTACACCTTC. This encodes CASSGDRGRDLGYTF.

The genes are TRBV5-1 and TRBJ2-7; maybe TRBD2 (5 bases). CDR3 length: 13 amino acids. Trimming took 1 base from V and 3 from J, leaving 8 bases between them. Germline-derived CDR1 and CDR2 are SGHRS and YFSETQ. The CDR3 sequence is CASSLWAGYEQYF. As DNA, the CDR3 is TGCGCCAGCAGCTTGTGGGCGGGCTACGAGCAGTACTTC.

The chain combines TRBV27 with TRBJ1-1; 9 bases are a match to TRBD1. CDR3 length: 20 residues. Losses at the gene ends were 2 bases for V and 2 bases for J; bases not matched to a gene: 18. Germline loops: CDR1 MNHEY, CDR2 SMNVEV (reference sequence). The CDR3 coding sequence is TGTGCCAGCAGTTTAATGGTTGGCGGGACAGGGCTAATTTTAAACACTGAAGCTTTCTTT. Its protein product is CASSLMVGGTGLILNTEAFF.

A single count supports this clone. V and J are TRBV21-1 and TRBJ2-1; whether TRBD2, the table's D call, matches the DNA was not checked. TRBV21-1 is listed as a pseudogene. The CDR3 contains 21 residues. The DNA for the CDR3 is TGTGCCAGCAGCCCAAAGTATCGTGGGACTAGCGGAATAAGAGGGCACAATGAGCAGTTCTTC. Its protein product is CASSPKYRGTSGIRGHNEQFF.

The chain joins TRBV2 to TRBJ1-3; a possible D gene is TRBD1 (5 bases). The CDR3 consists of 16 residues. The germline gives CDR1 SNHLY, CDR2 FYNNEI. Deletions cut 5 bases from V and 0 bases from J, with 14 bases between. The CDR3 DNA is TGTGCCAGCAGTCCCCAGGGTCCTTTCTCTGGAAACACCATATATTTT. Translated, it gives CASSPQGPFSGNTIYF. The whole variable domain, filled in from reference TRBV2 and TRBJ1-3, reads EPEVTQTPSHQVTQMGQEVILRCVPISNHLYFYWYRQILGQKVEFLVSFYNNEISEKSEIFDDQFSVERPDGSNFTLKIRSTKLEDSAMYFCASSPQGPFSGNTIYFGEGSWLTVV.

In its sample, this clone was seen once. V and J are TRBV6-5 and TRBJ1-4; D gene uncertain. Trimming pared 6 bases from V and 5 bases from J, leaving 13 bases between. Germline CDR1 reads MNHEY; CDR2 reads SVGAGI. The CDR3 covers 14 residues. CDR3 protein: CASRADVYNEKLFF. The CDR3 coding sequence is TGTGCCAGCAGAGCGGACGTTTACAATGAAAAACTGTTTTTT.

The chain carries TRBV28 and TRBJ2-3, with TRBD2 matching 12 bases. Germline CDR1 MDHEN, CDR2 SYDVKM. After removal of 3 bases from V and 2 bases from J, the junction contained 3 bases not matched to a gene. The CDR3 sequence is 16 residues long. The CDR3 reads CASSFGLAGNTDTQYF. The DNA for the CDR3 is TGTGCCAGCAGTTTCGGACTAGCGGGGAACACAGATACGCAGTATTTT.

CDR3 region: CASSRGQGYEQYF. CDR3 coding DNA: TGTGCCAGCAGCCGTGGACAGGGTTACGAGCAGTACTTC. The chain links TRBV5-6 to TRBJ2-7; TRBD1 matches 8 bases. V was pared by 4 bases and J by 4 bases, with 4 bases of the junction left unmatched. CDR1 and CDR2 from the germline V gene are SGHDT and YYEEEE. The CDR3 loop spans 13 amino acids.

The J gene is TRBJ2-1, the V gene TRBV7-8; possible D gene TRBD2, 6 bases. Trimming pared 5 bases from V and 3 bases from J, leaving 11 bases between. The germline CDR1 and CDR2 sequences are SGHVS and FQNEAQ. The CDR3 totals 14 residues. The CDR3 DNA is TGTGCCAGCAGCCGGGAGCGGAACTACAATGAGCAGTTCTTC. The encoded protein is CASSRERNYNEQFF.

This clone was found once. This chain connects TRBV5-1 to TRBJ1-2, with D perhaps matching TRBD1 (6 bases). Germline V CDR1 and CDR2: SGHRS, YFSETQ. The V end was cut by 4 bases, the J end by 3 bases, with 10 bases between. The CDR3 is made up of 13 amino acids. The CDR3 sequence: CASSMTGDYGYTF. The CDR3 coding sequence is TGCGCCAGCAGCATGACAGGCGACTATGGCTACACCTTC.

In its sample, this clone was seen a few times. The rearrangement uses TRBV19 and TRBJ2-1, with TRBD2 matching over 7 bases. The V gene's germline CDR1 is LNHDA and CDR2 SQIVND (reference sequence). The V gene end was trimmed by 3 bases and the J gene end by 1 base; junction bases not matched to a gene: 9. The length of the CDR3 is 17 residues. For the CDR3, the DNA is TGTGCCAGTAGTATCGCCGCGGCGGGAGCATCCTACAATGAGCAGTTCTTC. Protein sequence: CASSIAAAGASYNEQFF.

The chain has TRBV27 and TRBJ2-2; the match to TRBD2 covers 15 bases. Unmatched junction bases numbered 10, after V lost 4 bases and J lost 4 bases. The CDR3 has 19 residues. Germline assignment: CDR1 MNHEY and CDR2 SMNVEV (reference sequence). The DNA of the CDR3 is TGTGCCAGCAGTTCCCTAACCCCGGGACTAGCGGGAGGCACCGGGGAGCTGTTTTTT. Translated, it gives CASSSLTPGLAGGTGELFF.